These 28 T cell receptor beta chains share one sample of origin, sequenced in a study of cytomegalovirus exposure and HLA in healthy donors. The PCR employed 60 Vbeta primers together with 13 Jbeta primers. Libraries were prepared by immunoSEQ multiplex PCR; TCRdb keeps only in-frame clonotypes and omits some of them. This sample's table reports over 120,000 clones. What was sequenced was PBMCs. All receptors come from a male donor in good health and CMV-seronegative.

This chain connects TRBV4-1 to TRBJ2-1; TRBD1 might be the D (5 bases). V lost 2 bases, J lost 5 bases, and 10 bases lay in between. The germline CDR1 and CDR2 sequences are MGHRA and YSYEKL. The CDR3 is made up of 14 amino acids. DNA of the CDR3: TGCGCCAGCAGCCAACAATCAGGGAACAATGAGCAGTTCTTC. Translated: CASSQQSGNNEQFF.

CDR3 nucleotides: TGTGCCACCAGCCCAGGGGGCACCTACGAGCAGTACTTC. It translates to CATSPGGTYEQYF. This rearrangement joins TRBV15 to TRBJ2-7, with TRBD1 matching over 8 bases. This CDR3 comprises 13 residues. The germline V gene has CDR1 LNHNV and CDR2 YYDKDF (reference sequence). With 5 bases clipped from V and 2 bases from J, the junction kept 2 bases outside the gene matches.

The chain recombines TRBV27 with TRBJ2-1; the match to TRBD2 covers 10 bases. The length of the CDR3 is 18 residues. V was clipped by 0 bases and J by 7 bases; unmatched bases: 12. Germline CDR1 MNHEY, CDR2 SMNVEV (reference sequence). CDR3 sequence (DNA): TGTGCCAGCAGTTTATCGCTCCCTCCTAGCGGGGGTGGTAATGAGCAGTTCTTC. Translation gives CASSLSLPPSGGGNEQFF.

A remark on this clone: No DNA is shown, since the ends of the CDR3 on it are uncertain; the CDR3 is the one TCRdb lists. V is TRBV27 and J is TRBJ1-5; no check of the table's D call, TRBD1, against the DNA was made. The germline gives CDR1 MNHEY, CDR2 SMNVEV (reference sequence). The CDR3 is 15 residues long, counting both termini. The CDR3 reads CASSFLAGQGQPQHF.

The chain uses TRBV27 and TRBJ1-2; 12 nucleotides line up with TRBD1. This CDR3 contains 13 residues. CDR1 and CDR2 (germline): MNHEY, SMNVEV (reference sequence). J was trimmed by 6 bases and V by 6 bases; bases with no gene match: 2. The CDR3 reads CASRGQGAHGYTF. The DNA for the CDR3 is TGTGCCAGCAGGGGACAGGGGGCCCATGGCTACACCTTC.

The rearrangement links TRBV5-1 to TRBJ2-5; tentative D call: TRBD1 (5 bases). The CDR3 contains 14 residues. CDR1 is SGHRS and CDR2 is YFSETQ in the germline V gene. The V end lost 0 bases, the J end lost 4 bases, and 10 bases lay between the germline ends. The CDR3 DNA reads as TGCGCCAGCAGCTTGGACGGCAGGGCAGAGACCCAGTACTTC. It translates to CASSLDGRAETQYF.

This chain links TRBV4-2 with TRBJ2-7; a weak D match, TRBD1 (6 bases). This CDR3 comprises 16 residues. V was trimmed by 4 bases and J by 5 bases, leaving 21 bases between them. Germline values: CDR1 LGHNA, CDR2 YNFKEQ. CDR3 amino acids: CASSPSIYRVKNEQYF. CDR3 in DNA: TGTGCCAGCAGCCCAAGTATCTACAGGGTTAAAAACGAGCAGTACTTC.

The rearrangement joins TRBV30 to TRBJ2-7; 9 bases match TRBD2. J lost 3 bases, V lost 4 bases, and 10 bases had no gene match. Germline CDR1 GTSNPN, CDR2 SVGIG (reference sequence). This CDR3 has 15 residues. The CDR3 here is CAWTQGLALVYEQYF. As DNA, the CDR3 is TGTGCCTGGACTCAAGGACTAGCGCTCGTCTACGAGCAGTACTTC. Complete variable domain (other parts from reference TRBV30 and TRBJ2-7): SQTIHQWPATLVQPVGSPLSLECTVEGTSNPNLYWYRQAAGRGLQLLFYSVGIGQISSEVPQNLSASRPQDRQFILSSKKLLLSDSGFYLCAWTQGLALVYEQYFGPGTRLTVT.

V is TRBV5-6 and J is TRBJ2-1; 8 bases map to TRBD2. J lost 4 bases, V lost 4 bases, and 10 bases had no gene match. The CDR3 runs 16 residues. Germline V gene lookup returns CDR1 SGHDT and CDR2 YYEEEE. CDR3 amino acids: CASSPLGTSGYNEQFF. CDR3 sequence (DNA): TGTGCCAGCAGCCCCCTAGGTACTAGCGGATACAATGAGCAGTTCTTC.

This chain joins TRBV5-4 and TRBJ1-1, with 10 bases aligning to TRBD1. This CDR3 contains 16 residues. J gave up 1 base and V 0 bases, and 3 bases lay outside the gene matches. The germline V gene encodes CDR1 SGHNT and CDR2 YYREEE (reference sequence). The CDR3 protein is CASSLAGQGGNTEAFF. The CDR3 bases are TGTGCCAGCAGCTTGGCTGGACAGGGGGGGAACACTGAAGCTTTCTTT.

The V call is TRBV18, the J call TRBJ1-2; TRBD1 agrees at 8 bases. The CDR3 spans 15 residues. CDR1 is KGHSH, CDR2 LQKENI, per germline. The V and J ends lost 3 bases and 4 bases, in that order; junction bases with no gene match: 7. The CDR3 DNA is TGTGCCAGCTCACCCACGGACAGGGTGTCCTATGGCTACACCTTC. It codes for CASSPTDRVSYGYTF. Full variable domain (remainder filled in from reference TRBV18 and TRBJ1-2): NAGVMQNPRHLVRRRGQEARLRCSPMKGHSHVYWYRQLPEEGLKFMVYLQKENIIDESGMPKERFSAEFPKEGPSILRIQQVVRGDSAAYFCASSPTDRVSYGYTFGSGTRLTVV.

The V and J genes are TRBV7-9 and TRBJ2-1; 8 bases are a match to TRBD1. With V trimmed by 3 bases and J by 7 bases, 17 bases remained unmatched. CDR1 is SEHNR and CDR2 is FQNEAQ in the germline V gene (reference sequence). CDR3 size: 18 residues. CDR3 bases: TGTGCCAGCAGCTTCCACCCCATTGGGCAGGGGGCGCGTAATGAGCAGTTCTTC. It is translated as CASSFHPIGQGARNEQFF.

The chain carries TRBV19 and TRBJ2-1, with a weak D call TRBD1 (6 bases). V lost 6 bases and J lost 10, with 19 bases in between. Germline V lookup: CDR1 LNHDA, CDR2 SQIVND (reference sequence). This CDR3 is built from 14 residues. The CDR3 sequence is CASSLSSGVYEQFF. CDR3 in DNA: TGTGCCAGTAGCCTCTCCTCAGGGGTCTACGAGCAGTTCTTC. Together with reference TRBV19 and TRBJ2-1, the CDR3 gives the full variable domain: DGGITQSPKYLFRKEGQNVTLSCEQNLNHDAMYWYRQDPGQGLRLIYYSQIVNDFQKGDIAEGYSVSREKKESFPLTVTSAQKNPTAFYLCASSLSSGVYEQFFGPGTRLTVL.

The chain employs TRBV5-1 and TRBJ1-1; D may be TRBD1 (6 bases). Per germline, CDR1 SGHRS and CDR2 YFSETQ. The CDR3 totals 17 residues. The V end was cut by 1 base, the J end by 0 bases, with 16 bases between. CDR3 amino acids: CASSLQLRGSMNTEAFF. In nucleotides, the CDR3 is TGCGCCAGCAGCTTGCAATTAAGGGGGAGCATGAACACTGAAGCTTTCTTT.

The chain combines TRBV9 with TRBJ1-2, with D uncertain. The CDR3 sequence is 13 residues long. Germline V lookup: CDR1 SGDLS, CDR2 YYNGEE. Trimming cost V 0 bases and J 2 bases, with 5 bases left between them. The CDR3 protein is CASSVDRNYGYTF. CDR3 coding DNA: TGTGCCAGCAGCGTAGACAGAAACTATGGCTACACCTTC.

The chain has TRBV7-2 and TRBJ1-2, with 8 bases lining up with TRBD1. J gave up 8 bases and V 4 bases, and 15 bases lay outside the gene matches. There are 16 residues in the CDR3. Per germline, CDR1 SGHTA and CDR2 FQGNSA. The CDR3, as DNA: TGTGCCAGCAGCTCCCCCGGTGGACAGGGCGGAGGGGGCTACACCTTC. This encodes CASSSPGGQGGGGYTF.

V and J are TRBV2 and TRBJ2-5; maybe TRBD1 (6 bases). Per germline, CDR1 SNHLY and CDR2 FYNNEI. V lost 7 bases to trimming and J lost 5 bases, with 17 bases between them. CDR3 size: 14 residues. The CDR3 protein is CASIGGPRGETQYF. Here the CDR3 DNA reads TGTGCCAGCATTGGCGGCCCTAGGGGGGAGACCCAGTACTTC. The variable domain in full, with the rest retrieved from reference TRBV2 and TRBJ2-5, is EPEVTQTPSHQVTQMGQEVILRCVPISNHLYFYWYRQILGQKVEFLVSFYNNEISEKSEIFDDQFSVERPDGSNFTLKIRSTKLEDSAMYFCASIGGPRGETQYFGPGTRLLVL.

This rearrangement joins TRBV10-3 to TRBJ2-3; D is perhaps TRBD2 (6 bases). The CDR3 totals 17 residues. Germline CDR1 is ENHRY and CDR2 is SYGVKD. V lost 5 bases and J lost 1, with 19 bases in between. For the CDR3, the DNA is TGTGCCATCAGTAGGGCGACTGGGGACTTCCGCACAGATACGCAGTATTTT. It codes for CAISRATGDFRTDTQYF.

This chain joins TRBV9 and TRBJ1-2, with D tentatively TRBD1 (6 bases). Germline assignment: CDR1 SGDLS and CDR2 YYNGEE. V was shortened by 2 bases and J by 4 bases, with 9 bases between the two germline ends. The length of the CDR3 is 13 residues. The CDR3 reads CASSVDRPYGYTF. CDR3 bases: TGTGCCAGCAGCGTTGACAGGCCCTATGGCTACACCTTC.

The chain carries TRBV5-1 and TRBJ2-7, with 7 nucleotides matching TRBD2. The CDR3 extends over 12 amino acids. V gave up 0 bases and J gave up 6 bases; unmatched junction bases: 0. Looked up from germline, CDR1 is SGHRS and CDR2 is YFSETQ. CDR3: CASSLGGGEQYF. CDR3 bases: TGCGCCAGCAGCTTGGGGGGGGGCGAGCAGTACTTC. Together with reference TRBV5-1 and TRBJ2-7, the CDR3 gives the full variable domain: KAGVTQTPRYLIKTRGQQVTLSCSPISGHRSVSWYQQTPGQGLQFLFEYFSETQRNKGNFPGRFSGRQFSNSRSEMNVSTLELGDSALYLCASSLGGGEQYFGPGTRLTVT.

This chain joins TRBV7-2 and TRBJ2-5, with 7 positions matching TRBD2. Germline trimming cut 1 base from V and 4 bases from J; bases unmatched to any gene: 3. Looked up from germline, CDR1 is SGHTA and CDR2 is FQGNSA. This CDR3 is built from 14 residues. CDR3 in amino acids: CASSLGGGPETQYF. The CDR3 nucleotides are TGTGCCAGCAGCTTAGGGGGGGGACCAGAGACCCAGTACTTC.

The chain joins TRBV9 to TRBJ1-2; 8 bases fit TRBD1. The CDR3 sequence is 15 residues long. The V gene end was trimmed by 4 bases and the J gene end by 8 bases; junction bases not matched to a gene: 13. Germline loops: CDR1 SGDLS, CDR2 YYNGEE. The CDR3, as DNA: TGTGCCAGCAGCCCGGGACAGGCACAAACGGGGGGCTACACCTTC. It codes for CASSPGQAQTGGYTF.

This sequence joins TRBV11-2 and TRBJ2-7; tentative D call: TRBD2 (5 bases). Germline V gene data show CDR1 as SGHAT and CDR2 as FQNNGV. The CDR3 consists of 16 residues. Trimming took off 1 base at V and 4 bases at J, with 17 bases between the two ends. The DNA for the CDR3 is TGTGCCAGCAGCTTAGTAAGGAGGAACCAGGAATACGAGCAGTACTTC. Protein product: CASSLVRRNQEYEQYF.

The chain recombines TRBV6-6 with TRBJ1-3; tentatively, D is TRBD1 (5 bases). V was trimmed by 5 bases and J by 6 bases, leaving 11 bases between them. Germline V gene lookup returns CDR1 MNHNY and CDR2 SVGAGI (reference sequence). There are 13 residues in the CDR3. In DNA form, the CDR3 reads TGTGCCAGCAGTCCGCCGACAGTAAACACCATATATTTT. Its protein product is CASSPPTVNTIYF.

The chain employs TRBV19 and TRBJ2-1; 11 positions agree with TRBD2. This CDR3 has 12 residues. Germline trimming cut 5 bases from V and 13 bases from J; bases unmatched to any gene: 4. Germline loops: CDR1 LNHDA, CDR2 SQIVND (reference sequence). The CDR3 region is CASSLLAGDQFF. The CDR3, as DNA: TGTGCCAGTAGTCTACTAGCGGGGGATCAGTTCTTC.

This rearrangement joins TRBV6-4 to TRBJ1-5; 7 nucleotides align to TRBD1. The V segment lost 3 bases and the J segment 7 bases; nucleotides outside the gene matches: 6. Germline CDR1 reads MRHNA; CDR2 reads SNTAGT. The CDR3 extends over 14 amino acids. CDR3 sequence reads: CASSERQGAQPQHF. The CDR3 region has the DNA TGTGCCAGCAGTGAACGACAGGGTGCCCAGCCCCAGCATTTT.

The CDR3 DNA sequence: TGTGCCAGCAGATTTGAGCAGGGGGTACACGAGCAGTACTTC. The encoded protein is CASRFEQGVHEQYF. V is TRBV27 and J is TRBJ2-7; TRBD1 agrees at 7 bases. Germline values: CDR1 MNHEY, CDR2 SMNVEV (reference sequence). Trimming cost V 6 bases and J 5 bases; bases outside gene matches: 10. The CDR3 has 14 residues.

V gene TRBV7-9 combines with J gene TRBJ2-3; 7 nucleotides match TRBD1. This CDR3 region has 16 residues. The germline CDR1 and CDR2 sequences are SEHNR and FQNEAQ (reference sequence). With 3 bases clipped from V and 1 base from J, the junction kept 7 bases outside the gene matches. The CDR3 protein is CASSFTTGWGTDTQYF. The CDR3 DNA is TGTGCCAGCAGCTTTACGACAGGGTGGGGCACAGATACGCAGTATTTT.